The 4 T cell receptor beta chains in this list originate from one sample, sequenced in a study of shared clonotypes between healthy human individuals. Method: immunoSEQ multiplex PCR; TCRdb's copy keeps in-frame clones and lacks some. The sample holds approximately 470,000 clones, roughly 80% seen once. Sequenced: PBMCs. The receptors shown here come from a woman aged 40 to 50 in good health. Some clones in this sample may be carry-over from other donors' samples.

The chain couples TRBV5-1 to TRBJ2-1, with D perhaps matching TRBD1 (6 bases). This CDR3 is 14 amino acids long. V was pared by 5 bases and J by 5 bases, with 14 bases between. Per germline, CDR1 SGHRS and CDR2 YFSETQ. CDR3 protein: CASRATPGDNEQFF. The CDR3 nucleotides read TGCGCCAGCAGAGCGACCCCAGGGGACAATGAGCAGTTCTTC.

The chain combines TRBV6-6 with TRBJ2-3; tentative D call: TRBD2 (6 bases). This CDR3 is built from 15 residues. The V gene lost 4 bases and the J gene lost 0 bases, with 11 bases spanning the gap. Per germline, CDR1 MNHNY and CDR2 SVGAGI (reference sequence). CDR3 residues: CASSWRGFSTDTQYF. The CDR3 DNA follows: TGTGCCAGCAGTTGGCGGGGCTTTAGCACAGATACGCAGTATTTT.

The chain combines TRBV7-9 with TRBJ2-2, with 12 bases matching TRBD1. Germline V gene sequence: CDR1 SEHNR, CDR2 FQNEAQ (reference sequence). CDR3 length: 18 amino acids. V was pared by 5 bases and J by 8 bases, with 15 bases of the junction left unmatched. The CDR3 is CASSHGPGTGGIVGELFF. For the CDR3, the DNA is TGTGCCAGCAGCCATGGCCCCGGGACAGGGGGCATTGTGGGGGAGCTGTTTTTT.

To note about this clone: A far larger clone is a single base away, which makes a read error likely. The CDR3: CASSLAGETGTQYF. CDR3 nucleotide sequence: TGTGCCAGTTCACTAGCGGGAGAAACAGGTACGCAGTATTTT. The V call is TRBV6-4, the J call TRBJ2-3, with 11 bases aligning to TRBD2. The length of the CDR3 is 14 residues. Germline CDR1 MRHNA, CDR2 SNTAGT.